This is a list of T cell receptor beta chains from one sample in a study of CD8 T cells in ankylosing spondylitis. TCRdb used MiXCR to reprocess the 5' RACE reads, holding one entry per CDR3 protein. The repertoire includes about 390,000 distinct CDR3 sequences, 20% to 25% of them detected once, and roughly a sixth sits in the top ten. The sequenced material came from blood, either unsorted or a sorted T cell fraction (not recorded which). The receptors here all came from a male donor with ankylosing spondylitis. CDR3s include the opening cysteine and the closing phenylalanine or tryptophan. D genes are given only for firm matches. Clone size is given for some rows only: seen once, a few or many times, or a class if the clone is expanded.

j_gene | abundance | v_gene | d_gene | CDR3aa | CDR3nt
TRBJ2-7 | . | TRBV7-2 | TRBD1 | CASSSDRAASYEQYF | TGTGCCAGCAGCTCGGACAGGGCCGCGTCCTACGAGCAGTACTTC
TRBJ2-7 | . | TRBV5-1 | . | CASRSRSSPSSYEQYF | TGCGCCAGCAGGTCACGGTCAAGTCCGAGCTCCTACGAGCAGTACTTC
TRBJ1-5 | few | TRBV6-1 | TRBD1 | CASSRDRSNQPQHF | TGTGCCAGCAGCCGGGACAGAAGCAATCAGCCCCAGCATTTT
TRBJ2-5 | few | TRBV29-1 | . | CSVDQVGVGETQYF | TGCAGCGTCGACCAGGTGGGGGTTGGAGAGACCCAGTACTTC
TRBJ2-7 | . | TRBV5-1 | TRBD2 | CASSRRLAGVSEQYF | TGCGCCAGCAGCCGGAGACTAGCGGGAGTATCAGAGCAGTACTTC
TRBJ2-3 | . | TRBV5-1 | TRBD2 | CASSSTSGSLTTDTQYF | TGCGCCAGCAGCTCCACTAGCGGGAGTCTTACCACAGATACGCAGTATTTT
TRBJ2-1 | few | TRBV6-5 | . | CASSLINDGGGHNEQFF | TGTGCCAGCAGTTTAATCAACGATGGGGGCGGACACAATGAGCAGTTCTTC
TRBJ2-7 | . | TRBV20-1 | . | CSARTRRTLYEQYF | TGCAGTGCTAGGACCCGGCGGACCCTCTACGAGCAGTACTTC
TRBJ2-1 | . | TRBV20-1 | . | CSALEDRNEQFF | TGCAGTGCCCTAGAGGACCGGAATGAGCAGTTCTTC
TRBJ2-7 | . | TRBV11-1 | . | CASSLATEYEQYF | TGTGCCAGCAGCTTAGCGACAGAATACGAGCAGTACTTC
TRBJ2-5 | . | TRBV5-1 | . | CASSFFGDAETQYF | TGCGCCAGCAGCTTCTTCGGGGATGCGGAGACCCAGTACTTC
TRBJ2-5 | few | TRBV28 | . | CASDPGPNQETQYF | TGTGCCAGCGATCCGGGACCGAACCAAGAGACCCAGTACTTC
TRBJ1-1 | . | TRBV25-1 | . | CASSEFGGGTEAFF | TGTGCCAGCAGTGAGTTCGGGGGTGGCACTGAAGCTTTCTTT
TRBJ1-5 | many | TRBV9 | . | CASTQGLGNQPQHF | TGTGCCAGCACCCAGGGTTTAGGCAATCAGCCCCAGCATTTT
TRBJ1-5 | few | TRBV6-6 | TRBD1 | CASSDQGAQPQHF | TGTGCCAGCAGTGACCAGGGGGCCCAGCCCCAGCATTTT
TRBJ2-1 | few | TRBV4-2 | . | CASSQGYAGPAYNEQFF | TGTGCCAGCAGCCAAGGCTACGCGGGGCCAGCCTACAATGAGCAGTTCTTC
TRBJ2-1 | . | TRBV7-3 | . | CASSPGPEVAYNEQFF | TGTGCCAGCAGCCCGGGGCCCGAGGTGGCTTACAATGAGCAGTTCTTC
TRBJ2-1 | . | TRBV7-3 | . | CASSKQGYNEQFF | TGTGCCAGCAGCAAGCAGGGGTACAATGAGCAGTTCTTC
TRBJ2-2 | . | TRBV20-1 | TRBD2 | CSVRHIPGGTGELFF | TGCAGTGTCAGACATATACCGGGAGGAACCGGGGAGCTGTTTTTT
TRBJ2-5 | few | TRBV5-1 | TRBD1 | CASTQGAVVETQYF | TGCGCCAGCACCCAGGGGGCTGTTGTAGAGACCCAGTACTTC
TRBJ2-7 | few | TRBV20-1 | TRBD2 | CSAIPRLAGIYEQYF | TGCAGTGCTATACCTAGACTAGCGGGAATTTACGAGCAGTACTTC
TRBJ2-1 | few | TRBV2 | . | CASSVPRDGVHLSYNEQFF | TGTGCCAGCAGTGTGCCCCGGGACGGAGTCCACCTCTCCTACAATGAGCAGTTCTTC
TRBJ2-2 | . | TRBV11-3 | TRBD2 | CATRPPSGGTGELFF | TGTGCCACCCGCCCCCCTAGCGGGGGGACCGGGGAGCTGTTTTTT
TRBJ2-1 | . | TRBV11-1 | TRBD2 | CASSTGWLTGLAGEDVDEQFF | TGTGCCAGCAGCACCGGGTGGTTAACGGGACTAGCGGGAGAGGATGTTGATGAGCAGTTCTTC
TRBJ1-5 | many | TRBV12-3/TRBV12-4 | TRBD1 | CASTQGGLNQPQHF | TGTGCCAGCACCCAGGGGGGCCTTAATCAGCCCCAGCATTTT
TRBJ2-2 | . | TRBV7-2 | TRBD2 | CASSVRGTSALGELFF | TGTGCCAGCAGCGTTCGTGGGACTAGCGCCCTCGGGGAGCTGTTTTTT
TRBJ1-3 | . | TRBV5-1 | . | CASSSGRDAGTIYF | TGCGCCAGCAGCTCCGGACGGGATGCGGGCACCATATATTTT
TRBJ2-7 | . | TRBV20-1 | TRBD2 | CSVPTSGIDEQYF | TGCAGTGTTCCAACTAGCGGGATCGACGAGCAGTACTTC
TRBJ2-5 | many | TRBV12-3/TRBV12-4 | . | CASSLLQETQYF | TGTGCCAGCAGTTTATTACAAGAGACCCAGTACTTC
TRBJ2-1 | few | TRBV7-2 | . | CASSLDPAPYNEQFF | TGTGCCAGCAGCTTAGATCCAGCCCCCTACAATGAGCAGTTCTTC
TRBJ1-1 | . | TRBV7-9 | . | CASSFVPSAGAFF | TGTGCCAGCAGCTTTGTTCCCTCGGCAGGAGCTTTCTTT
TRBJ1-4 | many | TRBV29-1 | . | CSVGSDGREKEKLFF | TGCAGCGTTGGTTCCGACGGCCGGGAAAAAGAAAAACTGTTTTTT
TRBJ2-7 | . | TRBV7-9 | . | CASSLGYRVGEQYF | TGTGCCAGCAGCTTAGGATACAGGGTTGGGGAGCAGTACTTC
TRBJ2-7 | . | TRBV7-9 | TRBD2 | CASSPPGLAGDEQYF | TGTGCCAGCAGCCCCCCCGGGCTAGCGGGAGACGAGCAGTACTTC
TRBJ2-2 | few | TRBV2 | TRBD1 | CASRGDRFPTGELFF | TGTGCCAGCAGGGGGGACAGGTTCCCCACCGGGGAGCTGTTTTTT
TRBJ1-4 | few | TRBV2 | . | CASKLQGFSEKLFF | TGTGCCAGCAAATTACAGGGCTTCAGTGAAAAACTGTTTTTT
TRBJ2-7 | few | TRBV20-1 | . | CSAVREMPRFVQYF | TGCAGTGCGGTACGTGAGATGCCCCGATTTGTGCAGTACTTC
TRBJ2-7 | . | TRBV10-3 | . | CAISAGAGGVSYEQYF | TGTGCCATCAGTGCCGGGGCAGGGGGGGTGTCCTACGAGCAGTACTTC
TRBJ2-7 | . | TRBV20-1 | . | CSARDLGGFQLSSYEQYF | TGCAGTGCTAGAGATCTCGGAGGGTTTCAACTTAGCTCCTACGAGCAGTACTTC
TRBJ2-1 | . | TRBV4-1 | TRBD2 | CASSQDWGTSGSFNEQFF | TGCGCCAGCAGCCAAGATTGGGGGACTAGCGGGAGTTTCAATGAGCAGTTCTTC
TRBJ2-1 | . | TRBV7-8 | . | CASSLAREQFF | TGTGCCAGCAGCTTAGCACGGGAGCAGTTCTTC
TRBJ2-7 | once | TRBV20-1 | TRBD2 | CSARGGTSGVSSYEQYF | TGCAGTGCTAGAGGGGGGACTAGCGGGGTTAGCTCCTACGAGCAGTACTTC
TRBJ1-4 | . | TRBV28 | TRBD1 | CASRGDRGNEKLFF | TGTGCCAGCAGAGGGGACAGGGGGAATGAAAAACTGTTTTTT
TRBJ2-7 | few | TRBV9 | . | CASSVDGGPTYEQYF | TGTGCCAGCAGCGTTGACGGGGGGCCCACCTACGAGCAGTACTTC
TRBJ2-1 | many | TRBV5-1 | TRBD1 | CASSLEPGQGPYNEQFF | TGCGCCAGCAGCTTGGAACCGGGACAGGGACCGTACAATGAGCAGTTCTTC
TRBJ1-5 | . | TRBV20-1 | . | CSARRFTGQPQHF | TGCAGTGCCAGGAGGTTTACGGGTCAGCCCCAGCATTTT
TRBJ2-1 | . | TRBV4-2 | TRBD2 | CASSQDVGRSSYNEQFF | TGTGCCAGCAGCCAAGACGTCGGGAGGAGCTCCTACAATGAGCAGTTCTTC
TRBJ2-1 | . | TRBV5-1 | TRBD1 | CASSRTGQGAFNEQFF | TGCGCCAGCAGCCGTACCGGACAGGGGGCATTCAATGAGCAGTTCTTC
TRBJ2-7 | . | TRBV29-1 | TRBD1 | CSAIPGQGAYEQYF | TGCAGCGCGATTCCGGGACAGGGAGCCTACGAGCAGTACTTC
TRBJ1-6 | . | TRBV28 | . | CASSSPLRDILSPLHF | TGTGCCAGCAGTTCACCCCTAAGGGACATCTTATCACCCCTCCACTTT
TRBJ2-3 | few | TRBV20-1 | TRBD2 | CSAAAGGPDTQYF | TGCAGTGCGGCAGCGGGAGGGCCAGATACGCAGTATTTT
TRBJ1-1 | . | TRBV20-1 | . | CSAVRDTTEAFF | TGCAGTGCTGTGCGGGACACCACTGAAGCTTTCTTT